This T cell receptor beta chain was retrieved from a study of T cells in Graves' hyperthyroidism and ophthalmopathy. The investigators amplified TCR beta CDR3 regions from RNA transcripts. The study used the HTBI primer set for a first-round RT-PCR of the TCR CDR3. TCRdb used MiXCR to reprocess the multiplex PCR reads, holding one entry per CDR3 protein. This table has some 250,000 distinct CDR3 sequences, more than 12% appearing once. Sequencing was carried out using blood. The receptor was isolated from a woman aged 40 to 50 with Graves' hyperthyroidism that later progressed to Graves' ophthalmopathy.

The CDR3, as DNA: TGCAGTGCTAGAGGGGCTAGCGGGAGGATCCGGGATACGCAGTATTTT. Translated: CSARGASGRIRDTQYF. The V gene is TRBV20-1, the J gene TRBJ2-3; 11 bases agree with TRBD2. The CDR3 is 16 residues long. Per germline, CDR1 DFQATT and CDR2 SNEGSKA (reference sequence). Losses at the gene ends were 1 base for V and 6 bases for J; bases not matched to a gene: 9.